Listed here is a single T cell receptor beta chain. No antigen is known for it. This CDR3 comprises 14 residues. Germline lookup yields CDR1 WNHNN and CDR2 SYGVQD (reference sequence). With V trimmed by 2 bases and J by 8 bases, 6 bases remained unmatched. This specimen belongs to a study of cytomegalovirus exposure and HLA in healthy donors. Findings and caveats of the study: A cluster of highly shared sequence variants was likely a sequencing artifact.

PCR used 60 Vbeta primers and 13 Jbeta primers. The protocol was immunoSEQ multiplex PCR, while the TCRdb copy is restricted to in-frame clones and leaves out a portion. Of 90,000 or so clones in the sample, about four fifths were seen once. Sequencing was done on a sample of PBMCs. This receptor was taken from a young man in good health and CMV-seropositive. The chain is built from TRBV10-1 and TRBJ1-2; the match to TRBD1 covers 9 bases. The CDR3 DNA sequence: TGCGCCAGCAGTGAGACAGGGGGCTATGGGGGCTACACCTTC. Its translation: CASSETGGYGGYTF.